The rows below give T cell receptor beta chains drawn from one sample of a study of sequential checkpoint blockade in melanoma. Assay used: immunoSEQ multiplex PCR; TCRdb lists only in-frame clones, some missing. Of approximately 8,200 clones listed, around three fifths are singletons. The material was CD8+ T cells sorted from blood (inferred from file names), obtained from a patient given nivolumab and ipilimumab in sequence. These receptors were taken from a human donor with melanoma. Both conserved end residues are part of each CDR3. Each record gives: CDR3 length, clone size, D gene, V gene, J gene, CDR3 DNA, CDR3 protein. D genes are given only for firm matches. Clone size is shown for a subset of rows, as once, few, many or a class of expanded clone.

>14|-|-|TRBV2|TRBJ1-1
TGTGCCAGCAGTGAAGTGCAGGGGTACACTGAAGCTTTCTTT
CASSEVQGYTEAFF
>14|-|TRBD1|TRBV28|TRBJ2-7
TGTGCCAGCAGTTTAACAGGGGGTTATTACGAGCAGTACTTC
CASSLTGGYYEQYF
>15|few|TRBD2|TRBV6-4|TRBJ2-3
TGTGCCAGCAGTGAGCTAGCGGGGAGCACAGATACGCAGTATTTT
CASSELAGSTDTQYF
>13|once|-|TRBV5-1|TRBJ1-1
TGCGCCAGCAGCTTGGGGGGGACAACTGAAGCTTTCTTT
CASSLGGTTEAFF
>16|once|TRBD1|TRBV7-9|TRBJ2-7
TGTGCCAGCAGCTTAGGGGGGGAGACAGGGGGCGGCGAGCAGTACTTC
CASSLGGETGGGEQYF
>13|-|-|TRBV19|TRBJ1-2
TGTGCCAGTATCGGGGGGGATGTCGGTGGCTACACCTTC
CASIGGDVGGYTF
>15|-|TRBD1|TRBV28|TRBJ2-6
TGTGCCAGCAGTACAGGGGACCCTGGGGCCAACGTCCTGACTTTC
CASSTGDPGANVLTF
>13|-|-|TRBV30|TRBJ1-5
TGTGCCTGGAGTGTCGGAGGGAATCAGCCCCAGCATTTT
CAWSVGGNQPQHF
>13|-|-|TRBV27|TRBJ2-7
TGTGCCAGCAGTTCCGGTATTTCCTACGAGCAGTACTTC
CASSSGISYEQYF
>14|-|TRBD2|TRBV2|TRBJ2-7
TGTGCCAGCAGTGAAGCCGGGGGGACGTACGAGCAGTACTTC
CASSEAGGTYEQYF
>19|-|-|TRBV30|TRBJ1-5
TGTGCCTGGAGTGTACACCGATCTCGCGCGGTCTTCTCCAATCAGCCCCAGCATTTT
CAWSVHRSRAVFSNQPQHF
>13|-|-|TRBV6-5|TRBJ1-1
TGTGCCAGCAGCGCCGGGACACCCTTTACATCTTTCTTT
CASSAGTPFTSFF
>15|-|-|TRBV27|TRBJ2-5
TGTGCCAGCAGTTTATCGGGCAGTTACGGTGAGACCCAGTACTTC
CASSLSGSYGETQYF
>15|-|-|TRBV6-6|TRBJ2-7
TGTGCCAGCGGGGACGGGGGAAGTGGCTCCTACGAGCAGTACTTC
CASGDGGSGSYEQYF
>13|-|TRBD1|TRBV6-5|TRBJ1-1
TGTGCCAGCGGAGGAAGGGGGCTCGGTGAAGCTTTCTTT
CASGGRGLGEAFF
>15|few|TRBD1|TRBV19|TRBJ1-5
TGTGCCAGTAGTATAATCGGACAGGCCTATCAGCCCCAGCATTTT
CASSIIGQAYQPQHF
>12|few|-|TRBV28|TRBJ1-5
TGTGCCAGCACCGGGTTAAATCAGCCCCAGCATTTT
CASTGLNQPQHF
>16|-|-|TRBV7-2|TRBJ1-4
TGTGCCAGCAGCCCATACGCCGGTGCAACTAATGAAAAACTGTTTTTT
CASSPYAGATNEKLFF
>12|-|-|TRBV5-5|TRBJ2-7
TGTGCCAGCAGCTTGGGGAGGGACGAGCAGTACTTC
CASSLGRDEQYF
>14|-|TRBD1|TRBV11-2|TRBJ1-2
TGTGCCAGCAGCTTAGAAACAGGGGCATATGGCTACACCTTC
CASSLETGAYGYTF
>13|-|TRBD1|TRBV9|TRBJ1-1
TGTGCCAGCAGCGAGACAGGGTGGACTGAAGCTTTCTTT
CASSETGWTEAFF
>14|-|-|TRBV6-6|TRBJ2-7
TGTGCCAGCAGTTACCTGGCAGAATCCTACGAGCAGTACTTC
CASSYLAESYEQYF
>15|-|TRBD1|TRBV4-1|TRBJ2-7
TGCGCCAGCAGCCAGACGGACAGGGGGCGCGACGAGCAGTACTTC
CASSQTDRGRDEQYF
>12|few|-|TRBV9|TRBJ2-1
TGTGCCAGCAGCGTATCTTCCAATGAGCAGTTCTTC
CASSVSSNEQFF